This T cell receptor beta chain was sequenced in a study of memory CD4+ T cells and cytomegalovirus serostatus (dated by TCRdb to the late 2010s). In the study overall: The cohort included about 33 healthy adults from Belgium, of whom 9 were CMV seropositive and 24 were CMV seronegative. To replicate a published TCR-based CMV serostatus classifier, the study sequenced CD4+ memory TCRbeta repertoires from a Belgian cohort whose cytomegalovirus serostatus was known.

Turning to this clone: The antigen it recognizes is unknown. One base away there is no much larger clone; base qualities are not given.

The Quick-DNA Microprep Kit was used to extract genomic DNA from the sorted cells. Amplification of TCRbeta DNA was done with the immunoSEQ hsTCRbeta kit, following the protocol from the manufacturer. An Illumina MiSeq instrument was used to sequence the TCRbeta libraries. The study's own analysis went as follows. Removing out-of-frame sequences left approximately 2,000,000 distinct TCRbeta sequences, an average of approximately 61,000 per individual. Each individual was scored by the count of 150 to 200 previously reported CMV-associated TCRbeta sequences and the total productive distinct TCRbeta count. A beta-binomial model was reimplemented in Python, and scikit-learn random forests with default parameters were trained on US cohort data. On the Belgian cohort, classifier performance was reported as the median AUC, along with percentile confidence intervals, across 10,000 bootstrap iterations. The source is immuneACCESS, and TCRdb retained only in-frame sequences with V and J called. Part of the clones is not carried over; for the studies checked, unresolved V genes explain less than half of this, and the remainder is unexplained. The V and J calls and clone size come from that table; D and trimming were worked out from the DNA. The table for this sample lists some 66,000 clones; about 78% of them were counted only once. The ten most abundant clones make up about 4.3% of the sample.

Per the germline V gene, SGDLS is the CDR1 and YYNGEE is the CDR2. Relative to germline, V is 4 bases shorter and J is 4 bases shorter, with 17 bases between their ends. The CDR3, cysteine through phenylalanine, is 15 amino acids long. This entry keeps only the CDR3 DNA: 45 bases, framed from base 1. Single viable CD3+CD4+CD8-CD45RO+ cells were sorted as memory CD4+ T cells on a FACSAria II. CMV serostatus was determined with a Roche Elecsys assay detecting serum IgG against CMV pp150, pp28, p38 and p52. Following thawing, total CD4+ T cells were enriched through positive selection using CD4 magnetic microbeads. The samples came from a separate study whose specific focus was interrogating the CD4+ T cell memory repertoire. Following standard operating procedures, peripheral blood mononuclear cells were isolated and cryopreserved, while serum was kept at -80 degrees C. The staining relied on CD3-PerCP (BW264/56), CD4-APC (RPA-T4), CD45RO-PE (UCHT1) and CD8-Pacific Orange (3B5) antibodies, and Sytox blue was used to exclude non-viable cells.

The research as a whole found: The results were interpreted as suggesting that the CMV-associated TCR signature is largely present in the CD4+ memory repertoire. CMV serostatus prediction reached a median bootstrapped AUC of roughly 0.96 with the original framework and 0.9 to 0.93 with a US-trained random forest. Among the 150 to 200 previously reported CMV-associated TCRbeta sequences, approximately 67 showed up in the CD4+ memory repertoires, with each one found in between one and five individuals. Unlike the original study, which covered naive and memory CD4+ and CD8+ populations, the Belgian study sequenced only CD4+CD45RO+ memory cells. A median bootstrapped AUC of 0.95 with a 95% CI of 0.76-1.00 was achieved on the Belgian cohort by the original-framework classifier.

The V gene is TRBV9 and the J gene is TRBJ2-5, with no reliable assignment of the D segment. Sequencing was performed on memory CD4+ T cells from blood. This receptor was identified in an adult in good health and CMV-seropositive. The DNA is TGTGCCAGCAGCCAGAGGCCGCAACGTGGAGAGACCCAGTACTTC. Its translation is CASSQRPQRGETQYF.